A single sample is the source of the 8 T cell receptor beta chains below, sequenced in a study of identical twins. TCRdb re-analysed the 5' RACE reads in MiXCR, keeping a single row per CDR3 protein. The sample contains about 240,000 distinct CDR3 sequences, about 10% of which appear only once. What was sequenced was memory T cells sorted from blood. The receptors derive from a man aged 45-65 years in good health.

This clonotype was picked up a small number of times. The chain uses TRBV24-1 and TRBJ2-2; D gene ambiguous. The CDR3 has 11 residues. Looked up from germline, CDR1 is KGHDR and CDR2 is SFDVKD. V was cut by 9 bases and J by 5 bases, with 6 bases left in between. The CDR3 nucleotides read TGTGCCACCTCAGAGACCGGGGAGCTGTTTTTT. Translated: CATSETGELFF.

This clonotype was seen only a few times. This chain uses TRBV5-5 with TRBJ2-5; 7 bases fit TRBD1. The CDR3 totals 15 residues. CDR1 SGHKS and CDR2 YYEKEE come from the germline V gene (reference sequence). Trimming removed 4 bases from V and 0 bases from J; junction bases left unmatched: 6. The CDR3 loop is CASSGGQWHQETQYF. DNA of the CDR3: TGTGCCAGCAGCGGGGGACAGTGGCACCAAGAGACCCAGTACTTC.

This clonotype was found a few times. The CDR3 is CSSRQAYNEQFF. CDR3 coding DNA: TGCAGCTCTAGACAGGCATACAATGAGCAGTTCTTC. The genes are TRBV29-1 and TRBJ2-1; D might be TRBD1 (6 bases). The CDR3 runs to 12 residues. The ends were cut back, 8 bases at V and 4 bases at J, with 12 bases in the middle. Germline V CDR1 and CDR2: SQVTM, ANQGSEA.

This clonotype was detected only a few times. The rearrangement uses TRBV24-1 and TRBJ1-2, with a tentative D call TRBD1 (5 bases). This CDR3 comprises 17 residues. CDR1 is KGHDR, CDR2 SFDVKD, per germline. Trimming left V 3 bases short and J 0 bases short, with 16 bases between. CDR3 residues: CATSDAPGPFSNYGYTF. The CDR3, as DNA: TGTGCCACCAGTGATGCCCCAGGGCCGTTCTCTAACTATGGCTACACCTTC.

This clonotype was picked up many times. The chain combines TRBV6-1 with TRBJ2-3, with unresolved D. The germline gives CDR1 MNHNS, CDR2 SASEGT. V lost 5 bases, J lost 5 bases, and 11 bases lay in between. CDR3 length: 13 amino acids. The CDR3 nucleotides are TGTGCCAGCAGTCCACGGCTCGAAGATACGCAGTATTTT. This encodes CASSPRLEDTQYF.

V is TRBV23-1 and J is TRBJ2-2; the D is unclear. TRBV23-1 is an ORF, and what it does is uncertain. The CDR3 has 17 amino acids. The ends were cut back, 0 bases at V and 7 bases at J, with 18 bases in the middle. CDR3 sequence: CASSQSGWPELSGELFF. CDR3 coding DNA: TGCGCCAGCAGTCAATCTGGGTGGCCCGAACTCAGCGGGGAGCTGTTTTTT.

This clonotype was observed many times. The chain couples TRBV29-1 to TRBJ2-3; 12 bases agree with TRBD2. Germline-derived CDR1 and CDR2 are SQVTM and ANQGSEA. CDR3 size: 14 residues. J was trimmed by 6 bases and V by 3 bases; bases with no gene match: 4. The CDR3 loop is CSVERLAGADTQYF. In DNA, the CDR3 is TGCAGCGTTGAGAGACTAGCGGGAGCCGATACGCAGTATTTT.

Ten or more counts support this clonotype. The chain joins TRBV28 to TRBJ2-1, with D perhaps being TRBD1 or TRBD2 (5 bases each). The germline V gene encodes CDR1 MDHEN and CDR2 SYDVKM. Between the trimmed V and J ends, which lost 3 bases and 10 bases, there was a span of 13 bases. The CDR3 spans 13 residues. CDR3 protein: CASSFWGKGEQFF. The DNA for the CDR3 is TGTGCCAGCAGTTTCTGGGGGAAAGGGGAGCAGTTCTTC. Supplemented by reference TRBV28 and TRBJ2-1, the full variable domain reads DVKVTQSSRYLVKRTGEKVFLECVQDMDHENMFWYRQDPGLGLRLIYFSYDVKMKEKGDIPEGYSVSREKKERFSLILESASTNQTSMYLCASSFWGKGEQFFGPGTRLTVL.